A single sample is the source of the 20 T cell receptor beta chains below, sequenced in a study of Graves' ophthalmopathy and Graves' hyperthyroidism. From RNA, the CDR3 regions of TCR beta chains were amplified and sequenced. Following a first-round RT-PCR that used HTBI primers, a second-round multiplex PCR was carried out. Each CDR3 protein gets one entry after TCRdb re-called the multiplex PCR reads with MiXCR. Of roughly 420,000 distinct CDR3 sequences listed, approximately 21% are singletons. The sequenced sample consisted of peripheral blood. The source is a woman aged 18-35 years with stable Graves' hyperthyroidism.

On this clonotype: This may arise from a read error, as a much more abundant clone is one base away. The rearrangement joins TRBV11-2 to TRBJ2-2, with a possible D match to TRBD2 (6 bases). The CDR3 totals 15 residues. Germline V gene lookup returns CDR1 SGHAT and CDR2 FQNNGV. Between the trimmed V and J ends, which lost 4 bases and 4 bases, there was a span of 13 bases. The chain's CDR3 is CASSYPGLLTGELFF. The CDR3, as DNA: TGTGCCAGCAGCTACCCAGGACTACTCACCGGGGAGCTGTTTTTT.

This chain links TRBV7-8 with TRBJ2-7; weak D call: TRBD1 (5 bases). The germline V and J ends were trimmed by 1 base and 6 bases, with 13 bases remaining between them. The CDR3 has 14 residues. Germline CDR1 reads SGHVS; CDR2 reads FQNEAQ. CDR3 nucleotides: TGTGCCAGCAGCTTAGGGGGCCGACCGAGCGAGCAGTACTTC. Encoded protein: CASSLGGRPSEQYF. Supplemented by reference TRBV7-8 and TRBJ2-7, the full variable domain reads GAGVSQSPRYKVAKRGQDVALRCDPISGHVSLFWYQQALGQGPEFLTYFQNEAQLDKSGLPSDRFFAERPEGSVSTLKIQRTQQEDSAVYLCASSLGGRPSEQYFGPGTRLTVT.

This clonotype was detected many times. The chain carries TRBV20-1 and TRBJ2-4; D remains ambiguous. This CDR3 has 15 amino acids. From germline, CDR1 is DFQATT and CDR2 SNEGSKA (reference sequence). Trimming shortened V by 0 bases and J by 0 bases, and 9 bases separated the two germline ends. The CDR3 is CSARELSEAKNIQYF. CDR3 coding DNA: TGCAGTGCTAGAGAGCTAAGCGAAGCCAAAAACATTCAGTACTTC.

There are many counts of this clonotype. V is TRBV10-3 and J is TRBJ2-5, with D tentatively TRBD2 (7 bases). V was trimmed by 6 bases and J by 5 bases, leaving 10 bases between them. Germline values: CDR1 ENHRY, CDR2 SYGVKD. The CDR3 consists of 12 residues. CDR3 sequence (DNA): TGTGCCATCAGAGGGGGGGGGGAGACCCAGTACTTC. Its translation: CAIRGGGETQYF.

This clonotype has at least ten counts. This chain connects TRBV6-2 or TRBV6-3 to TRBJ2-7; D is possibly TRBD2 (6 bases). CDR1 MNHEY and CDR2 SVGEGT come from the germline V gene. The CDR3 totals 15 residues. V was cut by 2 bases and J by 3 bases, with 14 bases left in between. The CDR3 coding sequence is TGTGCCAGCAGTTACGCGGGACGGGAGAGCTACGAGCAGTACTTC. Protein sequence: CASSYAGRESYEQYF.

This clonotype was picked up many times. V usage is TRBV20-1 and J usage is TRBJ1-3; tentatively, D is TRBD1 (5 bases). This CDR3 contains 16 residues. The V and J ends lost 0 bases and 2 bases respectively, with 14 bases between them. Per the germline V gene, CDR1 is DFQATT and CDR2 is SNEGSKA (reference sequence). The CDR3 DNA is TGCAGTGCTAGAGATGCCCAGGGAGGCGCTGGAAACACCATATATTTT. Translated, it gives CSARDAQGGAGNTIYF.

This clonotype was counted once. The chain has TRBV6-1 and TRBJ1-5, with a tentative D call TRBD1 (6 bases). V lost 6 bases to trimming and J lost 6 bases, with 12 bases between them. The CDR3 is 13 amino acids. Germline CDR1 and CDR2: MNHNS and SASEGT. The CDR3 nucleotides read TGTGCCAGCAGCGGGACAACAAGTCAGCCCCAGCATTTT. This gives the protein CASSGTTSQPQHF.

The chain has TRBV5-1 and TRBJ2-7; 12 bases align to TRBD2. The V gene's germline CDR1 is SGHRS and CDR2 YFSETQ. The V gene end was trimmed by 2 bases and the J gene end by 3 bases; junction bases not matched to a gene: 15. The CDR3 is 19 residues long. In DNA, the CDR3 is TGCGCCAGCAGCTTCCTACTAGCGGGAGGCGACTATCGGATCTACGAGCAGTACTTC. Translation gives CASSFLLAGGDYRIYEQYF.

The chain joins TRBV5-1 to TRBJ1-1; D not certain. The CDR3 is 13 amino acids. The V gene's germline CDR1 is SGHRS and CDR2 YFSETQ. V was trimmed by 6 bases and J by 8 bases, leaving 17 bases between them. CDR3 sequence reads: CASNSGPGLEAFF. CDR3 nucleotides: TGCGCCAGCAATTCAGGCCCTGGGCTCGAAGCTTTCTTT.

This clonotype came up many times. The chain is built from TRBV20-1 and TRBJ2-7; D is ambiguous. There are 14 residues in the CDR3. V was clipped by 1 base and J by 0 bases, with 10 bases between them. Germline CDR1 and CDR2: DFQATT and SNEGSKA (reference sequence). This chain's CDR3 is CSARGRRSSYEQYF. CDR3 coding DNA: TGCAGTGCTAGAGGTCGACGCAGCTCCTACGAGCAGTACTTC.

The table lists this clonotype with many counts. The rearrangement joins TRBV7-8 to TRBJ1-2; D gene uncertain. The germline V and J ends were trimmed by 0 bases and 4 bases, with 12 bases remaining between them. Germline V gene data show CDR1 as SGHVS and CDR2 as FQNEAQ. The CDR3 is 15 amino acids. CDR3 coding DNA: TGTGCCAGCAGCTTAGCGGTTTCATGGACCTATGGCTACACCTTC. As protein: CASSLAVSWTYGYTF.

Comment on this clonotype: A much larger clone lies one base from this, so it may be a read error. The genes are TRBV27 and TRBJ2-7, with TRBD1 matching over 7 bases. The CDR3 has 17 residues. CDR1 is MNHEY and CDR2 is SMNVEV in the germline V gene (reference sequence). In DNA, the CDR3 is TGTGCCAGCAGTCCGGACGAGGGGGCTCAAGTTCACTACGGGCAGTACTTC. It encodes CASSPDEGAQVHYGQYF.

Turning to this clonotype: This clone may be a read error of a much larger clone one base away. The chain recombines TRBV9 with TRBJ2-2, with D possibly TRBD1 on 5 matching bases. This CDR3 spans 14 amino acids. V shed 6 bases and J shed 4 bases, with 13 bases lying between them. CDR1 and CDR2 (germline): SGDLS, YYNGEE. CDR3 in amino acids: CASTRQSSTGELFF. CDR3 in DNA: TGTGCCAGCACCAGACAGTCGAGCACCGGGGAGCTGTTTTTT.

This clonotype turned up a few times. The rearrangement links TRBV12-3 or TRBV12-4 to TRBJ2-3; a weak D match, TRBD2 (5 bases). CDR3 size: 16 residues. V was cut by 2 bases and J by 2 bases, with 14 bases left in between. The CDR3 here is CASSLRGQLITDTQYF. The CDR3, as DNA: TGTGCCAGCAGTTTACGCGGGCAGCTAATCACAGATACGCAGTATTTT.

This clonotype was seen at least ten times. The V gene is TRBV4-1, the J gene TRBJ2-2, with 9 bases matching TRBD1. Germline V gene sequence: CDR1 MGHRA, CDR2 YSYEKL. This CDR3 has 16 amino acids. After removal of 0 bases from V and 4 bases from J, the junction contained 3 bases not matched to a gene. The CDR3 DNA reads TGCGCCAGCAGCCAAGACACAGGGGGCATCACCGGGGAGCTGTTTTTT. It yields the protein CASSQDTGGITGELFF.

This clonotype was detected ten times or more. The genes are TRBV6-2 or TRBV6-3 and TRBJ2-5; D possibly corresponds to TRBD1 (5 bases). The ends were cut back, 3 bases at V and 2 bases at J, with 16 bases in the middle. The CDR3 is made up of 16 amino acids. The germline gives CDR1 MNHEY, CDR2 SVGEGT. The DNA of the CDR3 is TGTGCCAGCAGTTATCGGCAGGGCCAACTTCAAGAGACCCAGTACTTC. Encoded protein: CASSYRQGQLQETQYF.

In its sample, this clonotype was seen many times. The chain's CDR3 is CATTSQGEQYF. The DNA of the CDR3 is TGTGCCACCACGTCACAGGGAGAGCAGTACTTC. The chain carries TRBV7-9 and TRBJ2-7; possibly TRBD1 for D (6 bases). The CDR3 totals 11 residues. Trimming pared 10 bases from V and 7 bases from J, leaving 14 bases between. Germline assignment: CDR1 SEHNR and CDR2 FQNEAQ (reference sequence). Drawing the rest from reference TRBV7-9 and TRBJ2-7, the complete variable domain is DTGVSQNPRHKITKRGQNVTFRCDPISEHNRLYWYRQTLGQGPEFLTYFQNEAQLEKSRLLSDRFSAERPKGSFSTLEIQRTEQGDSAMYLCATTSQGEQYFGPGTRLTVT.

This clonotype was seen many times. V is TRBV10-1 and J is TRBJ1-1; D might be TRBD1 (6 bases). V lost 4 bases, J lost 4 bases, and 10 bases lay in between. This CDR3 has 13 amino acids. Germline-derived CDR1 and CDR2 are WNHNN and SYGVQD (reference sequence). The CDR3: CASSGGGGTEAFF. CDR3 bases: TGCGCCAGCAGTGGCGGAGGGGGCACTGAAGCTTTCTTT.

This clonotype appeared many times. The chain carries TRBV28 and TRBJ2-7; no clear D. Trimming pared 5 bases from V and 2 bases from J, leaving 19 bases between. This CDR3 comprises 16 residues. The V gene's germline CDR1 is MDHEN and CDR2 SYDVKM. The CDR3 DNA sequence: TGTGCCAGCAGTAACCTGTACGGCTCAAACCCCTACGAGCAGTACTTC. Translated: CASSNLYGSNPYEQYF. Drawing the rest from reference TRBV28 and TRBJ2-7, the complete variable domain is DVKVTQSSRYLVKRTGEKVFLECVQDMDHENMFWYRQDPGLGLRLIYFSYDVKMKEKGDIPEGYSVSREKKERFSLILESASTNQTSMYLCASSNLYGSNPYEQYFGPGTRLTVT.

V and J are TRBV6-1 and TRBJ1-3; TRBD1 is a possible D gene (6 bases). Trimming left V 6 bases short and J 2 bases short, with 11 bases between. Germline lookup yields CDR1 MNHNS and CDR2 SASEGT. This CDR3 contains 14 residues. Here the CDR3 DNA reads TGTGCCAGCAGGGGCACAGGGCCTGGAAACACCATATATTTT. Its protein product is CASRGTGPGNTIYF.